Listed below are T cell receptor beta chains from one sample, sequenced in a study of CD8+ T cells in alopecia areata. Some clones are missing from TCRdb's copy, which holds only in-frame ones; the method was immunoSEQ multiplex PCR. Altogether 150,000 or so clones are present, approximately 49% being singletons, with the ten largest covering about 17%. The material sequenced was CD8+ T cells sorted from blood, taken at week 0. These receptors were collected from a human donor with alopecia areata. CDR3s include the opening cysteine and the closing phenylalanine or tryptophan. The order of the fields is CDR3 length, V gene, clone size, J gene, D gene, CDR3 DNA, CDR3 protein. A D gene is named only where the DNA matches it firmly. Rows may omit the clone size; those that give it use once, few, many or a size class.

13,TRBV10-3,few,TRBJ2-7,NA,TGTGCCATCAGTGAGGACAGGTCCTACGAGCAGTACTTC,CAISEDRSYEQYF
13,TRBV25-1,NA,TRBJ1-6,NA,TGTGCCAGCAGTTCCTGGGGTAGTTCACCCCTCCACTTT,CASSSWGSSPLHF
15,TRBV29-1,few,TRBJ2-4,NA,TGCAGCGTGGGCGGGGTGCGAGATGGGGGTTCCGTAAGGTACTTC,CSVGGVRDGGSVRYF
14,TRBV7-9,NA,TRBJ2-2,TRBD1,TGTGCCAGCAGCTTAGACAGGGGGCTGCGGGAGCTGTTTTTT,CASSLDRGLRELFF
12,TRBV9,NA,TRBJ1-5,NA,TGTGCCAGCAGCCCCCTCAGCCTAATCCAGCATTTT,CASSPLSLIQHF
14,TRBV29-1,few,TRBJ2-7,TRBD2,TGCAGCGTTGAAGGGACTAGCGGGGAGGTCGAGCAGTACTTC,CSVEGTSGEVEQYF
13,TRBV9,NA,TRBJ2-3,NA,TGTGCCAGCAGCGTAGGCGGGGAAGATACGCAGTATTTT,CASSVGGEDTQYF
16,TRBV9,NA,TRBJ1-6,NA,TGTGCCAGCAGCGTAGCGCCGGACAGAAATAATTCACCCCTCCACTTT,CASSVAPDRNNSPLHF
15,TRBV5-6,NA,TRBJ1-6,NA,TGTGCCAGCAGCTGGGAGTCGGCGGGTAATTCACCCCTCCACTTT,CASSWESAGNSPLHF
12,TRBV29-1,NA,TRBJ1-4,NA,TGCAGCGTTGAGGGGGCGGGTGAAAAACTGTTTTTT,CSVEGAGEKLFF
16,TRBV6-5,NA,TRBJ2-5,TRBD2,TGTGCCAGCAGTTCGGGACTAGCGGGGGTGGGGGAGACCCAGTACTTC,CASSSGLAGVGETQYF
14,TRBV9,NA,TRBJ2-3,NA,TGTGCCAGCAGCGTGCCTGGTCTGTCTGATACGCAGTATTTT,CASSVPGLSDTQYF
13,TRBV2,NA,TRBJ2-7,TRBD2,TGTGCCAGCAGCCCCGGGGGGGGCTACGAGCAGTACTTC,CASSPGGGYEQYF
17,TRBV7-2,NA,TRBJ2-3,TRBD2,TGTGCCAGCAGTCCCAGCGGGGGGAGGATTGGTGTCGATACGCAGTATTTT,CASSPSGGRIGVDTQYF
14,TRBV29-1,medium-sized,TRBJ2-1,TRBD2,TGCAGCGTTATTACTGGCGGGGGGGCTGTTGAGCAGTTCTTC,CSVITGGGAVEQFF
15,TRBV27,NA,TRBJ1-6,TRBD1,TGTGCCAGCAGTTTACTGGGACAGGGGAATTCACCCCTCCACTTT,CASSLLGQGNSPLHF
14,TRBV7-9,NA,TRBJ2-5,NA,TGTGCCAGCAGCCCCCCGGCAGGGCAAGAGACCCAGTACTTC,CASSPPAGQETQYF
15,TRBV13,NA,TRBJ1-1,NA,TGTGCCAGCAGCCACACCGGGACGGTGAACACTGAAGCTTTCTTT,CASSHTGTVNTEAFF
15,TRBV2,NA,TRBJ1-6,NA,TGTGCCAGCAGTGAAAGGCAGGTGGGGAATTCACCCCTCCACTTT,CASSERQVGNSPLHF
15,TRBV5-6,few,TRBJ2-2,NA,TGTGCCAGCAGCTTGAAGGGTGCGAACACCGGGGAGCTGTTTTTT,CASSLKGANTGELFF
13,TRBV11-2,NA,TRBJ1-1,NA,TGTGCCAGCAGCTTCGGGGGCGACACTGAAGCTTTCTTT,CASSFGGDTEAFF
14,TRBV27,few,TRBJ1-5,NA,TGTGCCAGCAGTTGGGGGGGTAGTAATCAGCCCCAGCATTTT,CASSWGGSNQPQHF
12,TRBV19,NA,TRBJ1-5,NA,TGTGCCAGTAGGTTGGGAAATCAGCCCCAGCATTTT,CASRLGNQPQHF
16,TRBV30,NA,TRBJ1-2,NA,TGTGCCTGGAGTGTATTCCCAGGCCGAACTAACTATGGCTACACCTTC,CAWSVFPGRTNYGYTF
15,TRBV7-9,NA,TRBJ2-6,NA,TGTGCCAGCAGCTCACGCTCTCTGGGGGCCAACGTCCTGACTTTC,CASSSRSLGANVLTF
13,TRBV7-6,NA,TRBJ1-1,TRBD1,TGTGCCAGCAGTCCAGGGGGCGGTACTGAAGCTTTCTTT,CASSPGGGTEAFF
16,TRBV15,NA,TRBJ1-5,NA,TGTGCCACCAGCAGATTACCGGATATGAGTAATCAGCCCCAGCATTTT,CATSRLPDMSNQPQHF
13,TRBV29-1,NA,TRBJ2-5,NA,TGCAGCATTACCGGGACTCTCCAAGAGACCCAGTACTTC,CSITGTLQETQYF
14,TRBV15,NA,TRBJ2-3,NA,TGTGCCACCAGCAGCTCACAGAGCACAGATACGCAGTATTTT,CATSSSQSTDTQYF
14,TRBV30,NA,TRBJ2-2,NA,TGTGCCTGGAGTGACCGGGTCTTCACCGGGGAGCTGTTTTTT,CAWSDRVFTGELFF
14,TRBV5-1,NA,TRBJ2-5,NA,TGCGCCAGCAGCGCAGGGGAATTGGGTGAGACCCAGTACTTC,CASSAGELGETQYF
13,TRBV15,few,TRBJ1-1,TRBD1,TGTGCCACCAGCAACAGGGGTTACACTGAAGCTTTCTTT,CATSNRGYTEAFF
15,TRBV13,NA,TRBJ2-5,NA,TGTGCCAGCAGCACCCCCAGGGCAGGAGGAGAGACCCAGTACTTC,CASSTPRAGGETQYF
16,TRBV29-1,NA,TRBJ2-5,NA,TGCAGCGTTGAAGAAAGTGGACAGAGAGCCCAAGAGACCCAGTACTTC,CSVEESGQRAQETQYF
15,TRBV29-1,few,TRBJ2-1,NA,TGCAGCGTTGTAGTACGCGCCTTACAGGGCAATGAGCAGTTCTTC,CSVVVRALQGNEQFF
15,TRBV5-6,NA,TRBJ1-5,NA,TGTGCCAGCACCTTGATGTCTGGCCTCGGTCAGCCCCAGCATTTT,CASTLMSGLGQPQHF
16,TRBV30,NA,TRBJ2-5,NA,TGTGCCTGGAGAGGGCAGGGTATCGGTTTAAGTGAGACCCAGTACTTC,CAWRGQGIGLSETQYF
16,TRBV5-4,NA,TRBJ2-1,NA,TGTGCCAGCAGCGCTTCCCAGGGGGGAGTGGGCAATGAGCAGTTCTTC,CASSASQGGVGNEQFF
16,TRBV7-8,few,TRBJ2-5,TRBD2,TGTGCCAGCCTAAGCGGGATAGCGGGGGGGCAAGAGACCCAGTACTTC,CASLSGIAGGQETQYF
14,TRBV13,NA,TRBJ2-5,NA,TGTGCCAGCAGCTTAGGGACTACTCAAGAGACCCAGTACTTC,CASSLGTTQETQYF
16,TRBV9,once,TRBJ2-5,TRBD2,TGTGCCAGCAGCGCGGGACTAGCGGGGGTTCAAGAGACCCAGTACTTC,CASSAGLAGVQETQYF
14,TRBV29-1,NA,TRBJ2-2,NA,TGCAGCGTTATATTACAGGGGAACACCGGGGAGCTGTTTTTT,CSVILQGNTGELFF
16,TRBV7-6,NA,TRBJ2-3,NA,TGTGCCAGCAGCTTAGACGGGAGAGGTTACACAGATACGCAGTATTTT,CASSLDGRGYTDTQYF
14,TRBV27,NA,TRBJ2-5,NA,TGTGCCAGCAGTTCCGGGCTAGGAATGGAGACCCAGTACTTC,CASSSGLGMETQYF
14,TRBV10-3,few,TRBJ1-4,NA,TGTGCCATCAGTGAGGGCATGGGGAATGAAAAACTGTTTTTT,CAISEGMGNEKLFF
12,TRBV7-2,few,TRBJ2-1,TRBD2,TGTGCCAGCAGACTAGCGTGGGATGAGCAGTTCTTC,CASRLAWDEQFF
13,TRBV13,NA,TRBJ2-7,NA,TGTGCCAGCAGCTCCAGTGATCACTACGAGCAGTACTTC,CASSSSDHYEQYF
13,TRBV5-4,few,TRBJ1-1,TRBD1,TGTGCCAGCAGTAGGGACAGGGCGGCTGAAGCTTTCTTT,CASSRDRAAEAFF
14,TRBV29-1,NA,TRBJ2-3,NA,TGCAGCGTTCCCGAGGCAGGGGGAGGAGATACGCAGTATTTT,CSVPEAGGGDTQYF
17,TRBV11-1,few,TRBJ2-7,NA,TGTGCCAGCAGCGGGTTTAAGGGACAAAGCCGGGTCTACGAGCAGTACTTC,CASSGFKGQSRVYEQYF
14,TRBV9,NA,TRBJ1-2,TRBD1,TGTGCCAGCAGCGCAGGGACAGGGGAGACAGGCTACACCTTC,CASSAGTGETGYTF
20,TRBV15,NA,TRBJ2-7,TRBD2,TGTGCCACCAGCAGAGATCCTACTAGCGGGGGGCCGATTGCCTCCTACGAGCAGTACTTC,CATSRDPTSGGPIASYEQYF